This is a list of T cell receptor beta chains from one sample in a study of Ad26.COV2.S vaccination and SARS-CoV-2 variants. The table came from immunoSEQ multiplex PCR; TCRdb's copy has only in-frame clones and leaves some out. The sample lists about 350,000 clones; 92% were seen once. The starting material was peripheral blood, obtained after recovery from COVID-19. All receptors derive from a human donor who had recovered from COVID-19. CDR3s include the opening cysteine and the closing phenylalanine or tryptophan. A D gene is named only where the DNA matches it firmly. Clone size, where shown, is once, few, many, or a class for clones that have expanded.

TRBV6-5,TRBJ2-1,.,.,TGTGCCAGCAGTTACGCCCAGGGCTATGAGCAGTTCTTC,CASSYAQGYEQFF
TRBV3-1/TRBV3-2,TRBJ1-1,.,.,TGTGCCAGCAGCCAGTCCGGGGCGGGTGAAGCTTTCTTT,CASSQSGAGEAFF
TRBV7-9,TRBJ1-1,.,TRBD1,TGTGCCAGCAGCTTTCGAGGGGGCTATAACACTGAAGCTTTCTTT,CASSFRGGYNTEAFF
TRBV7-2,TRBJ1-2,.,.,TGTGCCAGCAGCCCCGGACATCTGACAGCTAACTATGGCTACACCTTC,CASSPGHLTANYGYTF
TRBV2,TRBJ2-3,.,TRBD1,TGTGCCAGCAGTGAACAATTTCGGGCAGGGGGGCAGTATTTT,CASSEQFRAGGQYF
TRBV29-1,TRBJ1-2,.,TRBD1,TGCAGCGTTAAACCACAGGGGGACTATGGCTACACCTTC,CSVKPQGDYGYTF
TRBV7-9,TRBJ2-7,.,.,TGTGCCAGCAGTTCGGACAGCTCGAGCTCCTACGAGCAGTACTTC,CASSSDSSSSYEQYF
TRBV7-9,TRBJ1-2,.,.,TGTGCCAGCAGCTTAGTACCGACGGAGACAAGCTATGGCTACACCTTC,CASSLVPTETSYGYTF
TRBV4-2,TRBJ2-7,.,.,TGTGCCAGCAGCCAAGATCAGGGTTCCTACGAGCAGTACTTC,CASSQDQGSYEQYF
TRBV6-6,TRBJ1-1,.,.,TGTGCCAGCAGTTACGAAAGACGGCTAGAAGCTTTCTTT,CASSYERRLEAFF
TRBV7-3,TRBJ1-1,once,.,TGTGCCAGCAGCTTACAGGGGAATACTGAAGCTTTCTTT,CASSLQGNTEAFF
TRBV6-5,TRBJ2-2,.,.,TGTGCCAGCAGAGTGACAGCAAACACCGGGGAGCTGTTTTTT,CASRVTANTGELFF
TRBV10-2,TRBJ1-1,.,.,TGCGCCAGCAGTGAGGGCATACAGAACACTGAAGCTTTCTTT,CASSEGIQNTEAFF
TRBV25-1,TRBJ1-4,.,.,TGTGCCAGCAGCCGACGCGGCAGGGGAGTTTGGGAAAAACTGTTTTTT,CASSRRGRGVWEKLFF
TRBV27,TRBJ1-6,.,TRBD1,TGTGCCAGCAGTAGACAGGGTTCAAATTCACCCCTCCACTTT,CASSRQGSNSPLHF
TRBV7-9,TRBJ1-2,.,.,TGTGCCAGCAGCTTAGAAAGGCAAGGCTATGGCTACACCTTC,CASSLERQGYGYTF
TRBV7-8,TRBJ1-1,.,.,TGTGCCAGCAGCTCGATAGGGAACACTGAAGCTTTCTTT,CASSSIGNTEAFF
TRBV2,TRBJ1-3,few,.,TGTGCCAGCCGCAATGGACCTCCGCCCTTATATTTT,CASRNGPPPLYF
TRBV7-8,TRBJ2-1,.,TRBD1,TGTGCCAGCAGCTTGTTGCCGGGACAGAGCTCCTACAATGAGCAGTTCTTC,CASSLLPGQSSYNEQFF
TRBV27,TRBJ1-2,.,.,TGTGCCAGCAGTCTGACCTCCGACGGAGGCAACTATGGCTACACCTTC,CASSLTSDGGNYGYTF
TRBV12-5,TRBJ1-1,.,TRBD1,TGTGCTAGTTGTGGACAGGCGGCTAGTAGGGCTTTCTTT,CASCGQAASRAFF
TRBV11-2,TRBJ2-7,.,.,TGTGCCAGCAGCTTAGGTCCCAGGCGCGAGCAGTACTTC,CASSLGPRREQYF
TRBV7-9,TRBJ1-5,.,TRBD1,TGTGCCAGCAGCTTTGGGACAGGGGTAACGGTACAGCCCCAGCATTTT,CASSFGTGVTVQPQHF
TRBV19,TRBJ1-3,once,.,TGTGCCAGTAGTATAGGGAACCCTGGAAACACCATATATTTT,CASSIGNPGNTIYF
TRBV7-9,TRBJ2-7,.,.,TGTGCCAGCAGATTGGACAGCCGGTCGGACGAGCAGTACTTC,CASRLDSRSDEQYF
TRBV19,TRBJ1-4,.,.,TGTGCCAGTAGTATAGGAACAGGGAACAATGAAAAACTGTTTTTT,CASSIGTGNNEKLFF
TRBV6-5,TRBJ2-7,once,TRBD2,TGTGCCAGCAGTTCCGGGACTAGCCCCTCCTACGAGCAGTACTTC,CASSSGTSPSYEQYF
TRBV7-6,TRBJ2-1,.,.,TGTGCCAGCAGCTTAGCCCCACCCCGGGGGAACAATGAGCAGTTCTTC,CASSLAPPRGNNEQFF
TRBV29-1,TRBJ1-1,.,.,TGCAGCGCCCAAAACACGGCGGGGTGGATGCTGGACACTGAAGCTTTCTTT,CSAQNTAGWMLDTEAFF
TRBV11-2,TRBJ2-5,.,.,TGTGCCAGCAGCCAGGCAGGGCGGAAAGAGACCCAGTACTTC,CASSQAGRKETQYF
TRBV7-9,TRBJ2-2,few,.,TGTGCCAGCAGCTTTAACATGAGGGAGCTGTTTTTT,CASSFNMRELFF
TRBV20-1,TRBJ2-1,.,.,TGCAGTGCTAGTTCATATCAGGGCCGTGCCTCCTACAATGAGCAGTTCTTC,CSASSYQGRASYNEQFF